The clone carrying this T cell receptor (beta chain) appeared many times. Its antigen remains unknown. These data originate in a study of T cell repertoires in cytomegalovirus infection. Study-wide context: Indicated by public TCR beta signatures were CMV infection and matching HLA type. Study-level findings and limits: Summed frequency of shared TCR beta families picked out CMV carriers who also had the relevant HLA.

Each CDR3 protein gets one entry after TCRdb re-called the reads with MiXCR. The data contain 200,000 to 300,000 distinct CDR3 sequences, roughly an eighth of them singletons. This CDR3 comprises 15 residues. Germline CDR1 reads SGHTA; CDR2 reads FQGTGA. With V trimmed by 4 bases and J by 4 bases, 6 bases remained unmatched. The receptor was derived from a human donor in good health (CMV status not recorded). Some clones in this sample may be carry-over from other donors' samples. The sample was PBMCs. J is TRBJ2-1 and V is TRBV7-3, with 8 nucleotides matching TRBD1. The CDR3 nucleotides read TGTGCCAGCAGCTCGGGACAGGTGGGGTACAATGAGCAGTTCTTC. Translation gives CASSSGQVGYNEQFF.